A selection of T cell receptor beta chains follows, all from one sample in a study of shared clonotypes between healthy human individuals. Some clones are missing from TCRdb's copy, which holds only in-frame ones; the method was immunoSEQ multiplex PCR. The sample shows roughly 2.5 million clones, roughly 92% of them seen only once. Sequences were obtained from naive CD4+ T cells sorted from blood. The receptor set was obtained from a man aged 18 to 35 in good health. The CDR3 runs from the conserved cysteine through the conserved F or W. A D gene is named only where the DNA matches it firmly. For some rows the clone size is stated as once, few or many, or as a class when expanded; others skip it.

size,D,J,V,CDR3,DNA
.,TRBD1,TRBJ2-5,TRBV4-1,CASSRQGVETQYF,TGCGCCAGCAGCCGACAGGGTGTGGAGACCCAGTACTTC
.,.,TRBJ1-1,TRBV10-3,CAISEDRGSGTEAFF,TGTGCCATCAGTGAGGATCGGGGCTCGGGCACTGAAGCTTTCTTT
.,.,TRBJ2-2,TRBV6-1,CASRGTIVAGELFF,TGTGCCAGCAGAGGGACAATCGTCGCCGGGGAGCTGTTTTTT
.,.,TRBJ2-2,TRBV5-4,CASSPRDRTTGELFF,TGTGCCAGCAGCCCCCGGGATAGGACGACCGGGGAGCTGTTTTTT
few,.,TRBJ1-5,TRBV19,CASGWDNQPQHF,TGTGCCAGTGGCTGGGACAATCAGCCCCAGCATTTT
.,.,TRBJ1-5,TRBV28,CASTLSTARAQHF,TGTGCCAGCACCCTCTCGACGGCGAGGGCCCAGCATTTT
.,TRBD1,TRBJ1-1,TRBV5-4,CASSPGTVNTEAFF,TGTGCCAGCAGCCCCGGGACAGTCAACACTGAAGCTTTCTTT
.,TRBD1,TRBJ1-1,TRBV6-1,CASSALTGARPMNTEAFF,TGTGCCAGCAGTGCCTTGACAGGGGCCCGGCCCATGAACACTGAAGCTTTCTTT
once,.,TRBJ1-4,TRBV28,CASSLLRQAQANEKLFF,TGTGCCAGCAGTTTACTCAGACAGGCCCAGGCTAATGAAAAACTGTTTTTT
once,TRBD1,TRBJ1-3,TRBV10-1,CASSPGQGDSGNTIYF,TGCGCCAGCAGCCCTGGACAGGGGGATTCTGGAAACACCATATATTTT
.,TRBD2,TRBJ2-1,TRBV7-2,CASSLDRAGGTGNEQFF,TGTGCCAGCAGCTTGGATAGAGCGGGAGGAACAGGGAATGAGCAGTTCTTC
.,.,TRBJ2-7,TRBV4-2,CASSQDLVVGEQYF,TGTGCCAGTAGCCAAGATCTGGTAGTAGGGGAGCAGTACTTC
.,.,TRBJ1-4,TRBV7-8,CASSLSYRVGGEKLFF,TGTGCCAGCAGCCTTTCTTACAGGGTCGGGGGTGAAAAACTGTTTTTT
.,.,TRBJ2-1,TRBV19,CASSPSGRSYNEQFF,TGTGCCAGTAGTCCCAGCGGCAGGTCCTACAATGAGCAGTTCTTC
.,TRBD2,TRBJ2-5,TRBV27,CASRLLAGGETQYF,TGTGCCAGCAGGCTCCTAGCGGGGGGCGAGACCCAGTACTTC
.,TRBD1,TRBJ2-7,TRBV29-1,CSVETDRGSYEQYF,TGCAGCGTTGAAACGGACAGGGGGTCCTACGAGCAGTACTTC
.,.,TRBJ1-2,TRBV5-1,CASSLEPGTRGYTF,TGCGCCAGCAGCCTGGAACCCGGGACCCGGGGCTACACCTTC
.,TRBD1,TRBJ2-7,TRBV5-1,CASSLERKGANGEQYF,TGCGCCAGCAGCTTGGAAAGGAAGGGGGCGAACGGGGAGCAGTACTTC
once,TRBD1,TRBJ1-2,TRBV6-1,CASSPGQGMGGYTF,TGTGCCAGCAGCCCAGGACAGGGGATGGGTGGCTACACCTTC
.,TRBD2,TRBJ2-5,TRBV9,CASSVEGSGRLNF,TGTGCCAGCAGCGTAGAAGGTAGCGGGAGATTAAACTTC
.,.,TRBJ2-7,TRBV14,CASSQGNEYEQYF,TGTGCCAGCAGCCAAGGAAACGAGTACGAGCAGTACTTC
.,.,TRBJ1-2,TRBV30,CAWTTTGYGYTF,TGTGCCTGGACCACGACAGGCTATGGCTACACCTTC
.,.,TRBJ1-6,TRBV11-2,CASSPWTFSSYNSPLHF,TGTGCCAGCAGCCCCTGGACTTTTAGCTCCTATAATTCACCCCTCCACTTT
few,.,TRBJ1-5,TRBV30,CAWRGGRGQPQHF,TGTGCCTGGAGAGGGGGGAGGGGACAGCCCCAGCATTTT
.,TRBD2,TRBJ2-1,TRBV7-9,CASSATLAGGWYEQFF,TGTGCCAGCAGCGCTACACTAGCGGGAGGGTGGTATGAGCAGTTCTTC
.,TRBD2,TRBJ2-7,TRBV29-1,CSVGPIDGGGNEQYF,TGCAGCGTTGGACCCATTGACGGGGGGGGAAACGAGCAGTACTTC
.,.,TRBJ1-5,TRBV6-4,CASSETGASNQPQHF,TGTGCCAGCAGTGAGACAGGTGCTAGCAATCAGCCCCAGCATTTT
.,.,TRBJ2-2,TRBV2,CASRAGIGSGELFF,TGTGCCAGCAGAGCAGGAATTGGTAGCGGGGAGCTGTTTTTT
.,.,TRBJ2-5,TRBV6-1,CASSEVTETQYF,TGTGCCAGCAGTGAAGTGACAGAGACCCAGTACTTC
.,.,TRBJ2-1,TRBV27,CASSVANRDEQFF,TGTGCCAGCAGCGTCGCCAATCGGGATGAGCAGTTCTTC
.,.,TRBJ2-7,TRBV5-1,CASSSQPGSGLYEQYF,TGCGCCAGCAGCTCGCAACCGGGGAGCGGGTTATACGAGCAGTACTTC
.,TRBD2,TRBJ2-3,TRBV4-3,CASSQDRPSGRLDTQYF,TGCGCCAGCAGCCAAGACCGTCCTAGCGGGAGGTTAGATACGCAGTATTTT
.,.,TRBJ1-1,TRBV5-4,CASSLGVGRGTEAFF,TGTGCCAGCAGTCTAGGAGTGGGGAGGGGAACTGAAGCTTTCTTT
.,.,TRBJ2-7,TRBV27,CASSLKVGRGVLRGSYEQYF,TGTGCCAGCAGTTTAAAAGTAGGGCGTGGGGTCCTCCGGGGATCCTACGAGCAGTACTTC
.,.,TRBJ1-2,TRBV30,CAWSVQGFGYGYTF,TGTGCCTGGAGTGTACAGGGATTTGGCTATGGCTACACCTTC
.,.,TRBJ2-6,TRBV25-1,CASSDVGSGANVLTF,TGTGCCAGCAGTGACGTCGGGTCTGGGGCCAACGTCCTGACTTTC
.,TRBD1,TRBJ2-7,TRBV28,CASRPPGQGAYEQYF,TGTGCCAGCAGGCCTCCGGGACAGGGGGCGTACGAGCAGTACTTC